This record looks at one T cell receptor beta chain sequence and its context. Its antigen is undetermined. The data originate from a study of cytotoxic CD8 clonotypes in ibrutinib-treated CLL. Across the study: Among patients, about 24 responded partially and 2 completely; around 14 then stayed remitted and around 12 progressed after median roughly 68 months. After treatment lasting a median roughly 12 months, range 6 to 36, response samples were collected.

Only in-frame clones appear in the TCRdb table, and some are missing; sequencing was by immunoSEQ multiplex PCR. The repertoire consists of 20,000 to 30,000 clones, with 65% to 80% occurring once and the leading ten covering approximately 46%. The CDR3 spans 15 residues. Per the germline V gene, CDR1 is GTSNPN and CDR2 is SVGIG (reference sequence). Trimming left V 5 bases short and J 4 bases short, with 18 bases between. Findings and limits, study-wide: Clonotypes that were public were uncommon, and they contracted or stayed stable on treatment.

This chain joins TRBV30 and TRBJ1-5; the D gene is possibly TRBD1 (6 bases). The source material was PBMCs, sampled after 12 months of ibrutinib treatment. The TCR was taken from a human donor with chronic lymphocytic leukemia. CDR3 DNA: TGTGCCTGGGCTTCACAGGGAATCGAGAATCAGCCCCAGCATTTT. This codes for CAWASQGIENQPQHF.